This T cell receptor beta chain was profiled in a study of cytomegalovirus exposure and HLA in healthy donors. Remarks on this clone: The target antigen is unknown.

60 Vbeta and 13 Jbeta primers were used in PCR. Measured with immunoSEQ multiplex PCR; TCRdb has only the in-frame clones, and not every one. This sample has around 64,000 clones, with 80% to 90% found just once. General observations from the study: Sequencing depth roughly uniform across donors was assumed in presence/absence analyses. More clonal expansion characterized HLA-associated TCR beta chains than equally common others in a later analysis.

CDR1 SGDLS and CDR2 YYNGEE come from the germline V gene. Unmatched junction bases numbered 3, after V lost 0 bases and J lost 6 bases. The CDR3 is made up of 15 amino acids. This chain connects TRBV9 to TRBJ2-2, with 9 bases fitting TRBD1. The sample taken for sequencing was PBMCs. The source of this sequence is a woman in her twenties or thirties in good health and CMV-seronegative. The CDR3 here is CASSVDGTGSGELFF. CDR3 DNA: TGTGCCAGCAGCGTAGATGGGACAGGGTCCGGGGAGCTGTTTTTT.